These T cell receptor beta chains were read from a single sample in a study of blood T cell repertoires in COVID-19. Method: immunoSEQ multiplex PCR; TCRdb's copy keeps in-frame clones and lacks some. The sample has 430,000 or so clones; around 89% are singletons. Sequenced material: PBMCs or T cells enriched from blood (not recorded which). All receptors come from a woman in her 40s who had recovered from COVID-19. Both conserved end residues are trimmed from each CDR3. D genes are given only for firm matches.

V	D	J	CDR3
TRBV24-1	.	TRBJ2-1	ATSASEQGYNEQF
TRBV7-6	.	TRBJ1-6	ASSLGAYSPLH
TRBV9	TRBD2	TRBJ2-1	ASSSPPGGSYNEQF
TRBV19	TRBD1	TRBJ2-7	ASSRDRASPRSEQY
TRBV2	.	TRBJ2-6	ASSERGKGANVLT
TRBV11-3	TRBD1	TRBJ2-3	ASSLWGTGEGNTQY
TRBV5-1	.	TRBJ2-3	ASSLLSRLASSDTQY
TRBV27	TRBD1	TRBJ2-7	ASRLRQGVGSYEQY
TRBV5-1	TRBD1	TRBJ1-2	ASSLDGQGYGYT
TRBV10-3	TRBD1	TRBJ1-1	AISRTGNTEAF
TRBV15	TRBD2	TRBJ2-7	ATSRVPASGSSYEQY
TRBV3-1/TRBV3-2	.	TRBJ2-1	ASSQDGLAMNNEQF
TRBV27	TRBD1	TRBJ2-7	ASSFYDRGISEQY
TRBV18	TRBD1	TRBJ2-7	ASSPRKGASYEQY